This entry describes one TCR beta chain. Its antigen remains unknown. PCR amplification relied on 60 Vbeta primers (plus 13 Jbeta primers). TCRdb keeps only in-frame clones here, not all; method: immunoSEQ multiplex PCR. The sample records under 200,000 clones, approximately 81% being singletons. J was trimmed by 0 bases and V by 4 bases; bases with no gene match: 6. The CDR3 contains 17 residues. The V gene's germline CDR1 is SGHAT and CDR2 FQNNGV. This entry is derived from a study of cytomegalovirus exposure and HLA in healthy donors. Study conclusions and caveats: Another analysis was done later, and it associated around 15,000 TCR beta sequences with HLA alleles at 0.05 false discovery rate. It was taken for granted in presence/absence analyses that sequencing depth across donors was roughly uniform. In vitro assays verified that three CMV-associated chains recognized CMV antigens specifically.

The TCR sequence derives from a man aged 18 to 35 in good health and CMV-seronegative. The sequenced sample consisted of PBMCs. The chain joins TRBV11-2 to TRBJ2-3, with TRBD2 matching over 11 bases. The CDR3 loop is CASSYVTSGISTDTQYF. The CDR3, as DNA: TGTGCCAGCAGCTACGTGACTAGCGGGATAAGCACAGATACGCAGTATTTT.